These 26 T cell receptor beta chains were all obtained from the same sample, sequenced in a study of siplizumab effects on memory and regulatory T cells. Produced via immunoSEQ multiplex PCR; TCRdb's table is partial and in-frame only. The profile shows approximately 100,000 clones, over 90% of them singletons. The material sequenced was Tregs sorted from blood. Source of these receptors: a human donor in good health.

The V gene is TRBV5-8, the J gene TRBJ2-3; D not certain. CDR1 is SGHTS, CDR2 YDEGEE, per germline. The V gene lost 5 bases and the J gene lost 2 bases, with 3 bases spanning the gap. The CDR3 contains 11 residues. CDR3 sequence (DNA): TGTGCCAGCAGAAACACAGATACGCAGTATTTT. Translated, it gives CASRNTDTQYF. Drawing the rest from reference TRBV5-8 and TRBJ2-3, the complete variable domain is EAGVTQSPTHLIKTRGQQATLRCSPISGHTSVYWYQQALGLGLQFLLWYDEGEERNRGNFPPRFSGRQFPNYSSELNVNALELEDSALYLCASRNTDTQYFGPGTRLTVL.

The rearrangement links TRBV9 to TRBJ2-5; D call uncertain. CDR3 length equals 14 residues. Germline V gene sequence: CDR1 SGDLS, CDR2 YYNGEE. The V end lost 3 bases, the J end lost 1 base, and 10 bases lay between the germline ends. The CDR3 reads CASSADGAQETQYF. In DNA, the CDR3 is TGTGCCAGCAGCGCGGACGGAGCCCAAGAGACCCAGTACTTC.

The CDR3 loop reads CASSLNTVGYNEQFF. In nucleotides, the CDR3 is TGTGCCAGCAGCTTAAACACGGTGGGGTACAATGAGCAGTTCTTC. This chain links TRBV7-6 with TRBJ2-1, with unresolved D. Trimming removed 2 bases from V and 4 bases from J, with 12 bases in between. The CDR3 has 15 residues. CDR1 is SGHVS, CDR2 FNYEAQ, per germline. The whole variable domain, filled in from reference TRBV7-6 and TRBJ2-1, reads GAGVSQSPRYKVTKRGQDVALRCDPISGHVSLYWYRQALGQGPEFLTYFNYEAQQDKSGLPNDRFSAERPEGSISTLTIQRTEQRDSAMYRCASSLNTVGYNEQFFGPGTRLTVL.

This chain joins TRBV27 and TRBJ2-7; weak D call: TRBD2 (5 bases). Germline V CDR1 and CDR2: MNHEY, SMNVEV (reference sequence). CDR3 size: 13 residues. Trimming cost V 2 bases and J 4 bases, with 9 bases left between them. For the CDR3, the DNA is TGTGCCAGCAGTTTAGCAGCGGCTTACGAGCAGTACTTC. Amino acid sequence: CASSLAAAYEQYF.

This clone was seen more than once but under ten times. V usage is TRBV18 and J usage is TRBJ1-2; 10 nucleotides align to TRBD1. The CDR3 consists of 14 residues. V gave up 1 base and J gave up 6 bases; unmatched junction bases: 2. Germline V gene data show CDR1 as KGHSH and CDR2 as LQKENI. CDR3 sequence reads: CASSPLGQGNGYTF. The CDR3 region has the DNA TGTGCCAGCTCACCACTGGGACAGGGGAATGGCTACACCTTC.

The chain links TRBV4-3 to TRBJ2-3; 12 positions agree with TRBD2. Trimming at V came to 4 bases and at J to 3 bases, leaving 5 bases not matched to a gene. Germline-derived CDR1 and CDR2 are LGHNA and YSLEER. This CDR3 spans 16 amino acids. CDR3 sequence (DNA): TGCGCCAGCAGCCTCGGACTAGCGGGGAGAACAGATACGCAGTATTTT. Its protein product is CASSLGLAGRTDTQYF.

J is TRBJ2-7 and V is TRBV18, with TRBD1 identical over 8 bases. The V and J ends lost 2 bases and 2 bases, in that order; junction bases with no gene match: 8. CDR1 and CDR2 (germline): KGHSH, LQKENI. The CDR3 spans 16 residues. CDR3 in amino acids: CASSPNGGQATYEQYF. DNA of the CDR3: TGTGCCAGCTCACCAAACGGGGGACAGGCAACCTACGAGCAGTACTTC.

This chain joins TRBV30 and TRBJ2-1; 7 bases map to TRBD1. Germline-derived CDR1 and CDR2 are GTSNPN and SVGIG (reference sequence). CDR3 length: 14 residues. After removal of 4 bases from V and 3 bases from J, the junction contained 6 bases not matched to a gene. CDR3 amino acids: CAWKTGQIYNEQFF. The DNA for the CDR3 is TGTGCCTGGAAGACAGGGCAAATCTACAATGAGCAGTTCTTC. The full variable domain, rest sourced from reference TRBV30 and TRBJ2-1, is SQTIHQWPATLVQPVGSPLSLECTVEGTSNPNLYWYRQAAGRGLQLLFYSVGIGQISSEVPQNLSASRPQDRQFILSSKKLLLSDSGFYLCAWKTGQIYNEQFFGPGTRLTVL.

The chain joins TRBV29-1 to TRBJ2-5; D perhaps matches TRBD1 (6 bases). Germline CDR1 is SQVTM and CDR2 is ANQGSEA. The CDR3 sequence is 11 residues long. V was trimmed by 7 bases and J by 4 bases, leaving 10 bases between them. CDR3 in amino acids: CSGGPGETQYF. The CDR3 DNA follows: TGCAGCGGGGGGCCCGGAGAGACCCAGTACTTC.

This clone was found once. The chain carries TRBV15 and TRBJ1-1, with a possible D match to TRBD1 (6 bases). The V and J ends lost 1 base and 12 bases respectively, with 12 bases between them. The length of the CDR3 is 12 residues. The germline V gene has CDR1 LNHNV and CDR2 YYDKDF (reference sequence). CDR3 nucleotide sequence: TGTGCCACCAGCAGAGGAACAGGGAACCCTTTCTTT. Translating it yields CATSRGTGNPFF.

The chain employs TRBV5-4 and TRBJ2-7; 7 positions match TRBD1. V lost 2 bases and J lost 3; bases outside the gene matches: 8. The CDR3 covers 15 residues. Looked up from germline, CDR1 is SGHNT and CDR2 is YYREEE (reference sequence). The CDR3 nucleotides read TGTGCCAGCAGCTTAAAAACGGGACAGCGCTACGAGCAGTACTTC. It translates to CASSLKTGQRYEQYF.

This chain links TRBV15 with TRBJ2-7; 11 nucleotides line up with TRBD2. Germline CDR1 reads LNHNV; CDR2 reads YYDKDF (reference sequence). V was pared by 1 base and J by 1 base, with 3 bases of the junction left unmatched. The length of the CDR3 is 16 residues. CDR3 in DNA: TGTGCCACCAGCAGAGCTCTAGCGGGGGGATCCTACGAGCAGTACTTC. Its translation: CATSRALAGGSYEQYF. The whole variable domain, filled in from reference TRBV15 and TRBJ2-7, reads DAMVIQNPRYQVTQFGKPVTLSCSQTLNHNVMYWYQQKSSQAPKLLFHYYDKDFNNEADTPDNFQSRRPNTSFCFLDIRSPGLGDTAMYLCATSRALAGGSYEQYFGPGTRLTVT.

The chain combines TRBV6-5 with TRBJ2-5, with 7 bases aligning to TRBD1. With 1 base clipped from V and 7 bases from J, the junction kept 6 bases outside the gene matches. Looked up from germline, CDR1 is MNHEY and CDR2 is SVGAGI. There are 14 residues in the CDR3. CDR3 in DNA: TGTGCCAGCAGTTACTTTGACAGGGAAGGGACCCAGTACTTC. This codes for CASSYFDREGTQYF.

The chain combines TRBV9 with TRBJ2-5, with 10 bases identical to TRBD1. The CDR3 consists of 16 residues. Germline lookup yields CDR1 SGDLS and CDR2 YYNGEE. The J segment lost 5 bases and the V segment lost 2 bases, leaving 9 bases of the junction unmatched. The CDR3 loop reads CASSVMGTGVAETQYF. CDR3 coding DNA: TGTGCCAGCAGCGTTATGGGGACAGGGGTCGCGGAGACCCAGTACTTC.

The rearrangement links TRBV30 to TRBJ2-1, with 7 bases that match TRBD2. CDR1 GTSNPN and CDR2 SVGIG come from the germline V gene (reference sequence). CDR3 length equals 18 residues. After removal of 1 base from V and 3 bases from J, the junction contained 15 bases not matched to a gene. The CDR3 DNA follows: TGTGCCTGGAGTGGACGAGCGGGACCTCGGAGCAACTACAATGAGCAGTTCTTC. Translated: CAWSGRAGPRSNYNEQFF.

The chain's CDR3 is CAIRGVLRGEGYTF. As DNA, the CDR3 is TGTGCCATCCGAGGGGTCCTCCGGGGCGAAGGCTACACCTTC. The chain recombines TRBV6-5 with TRBJ1-2; TRBD1 might be the D (5 bases). The CDR3 is 14 residues long. V was trimmed by 10 bases and J by 8 bases, leaving 23 bases between them. Germline CDR1 reads MNHEY; CDR2 reads SVGAGI.

This rearrangement joins TRBV30 to TRBJ2-7; D ambiguous. Germline CDR1 is GTSNPN and CDR2 is SVGIG (reference sequence). V dropped 1 base and J dropped 6 bases, with 7 bases sitting between them. The CDR3 runs 11 residues. The CDR3 bases are TGTGCCTGGAGTGGGGTTGGCGAGCAGTACTTC. Protein: CAWSGVGEQYF.

V usage is TRBV21-1 and J usage is TRBJ1-5; the DNA was not compared with TRBD1, the D call given in the table. TRBV21-1 is an annotated pseudogene. This CDR3 comprises 16 residues. The DNA for the CDR3 is TGTGCCAGCAGCAAAAGTGAGACAGGCGTCAATCAGCCCCAGCATTTT. Protein product: CASSKSETGVNQPQHF.

The chain is built from TRBV15 and TRBJ2-5; D is uncertain. V was trimmed by 5 bases and J by 6 bases, leaving 13 bases between them. This CDR3 has 13 residues. CDR1 and CDR2 (germline): LNHNV, YYDKDF (reference sequence). In DNA form, the CDR3 reads TGTGCCACCAGCCCGCCGGGCTTGCAGACCCAGTACTTC. It encodes CATSPPGLQTQYF.

V is TRBV2 and J is TRBJ1-3; 9 bases match TRBD1. J gave up 4 bases and V 6 bases, and 10 bases lay outside the gene matches. In germline, CDR1 is SNHLY, CDR2 FYNNEI. The CDR3 is 16 amino acids. Here the CDR3 reads CASRVAGTGKGNTIYF. In DNA, the CDR3 is TGTGCCAGCAGGGTCGCGGGGACAGGGAAGGGAAACACCATATATTTT. The full variable domain, completed using reference TRBV2 and TRBJ1-3, is EPEVTQTPSHQVTQMGQEVILRCVPISNHLYFYWYRQILGQKVEFLVSFYNNEISEKSEIFDDQFSVERPDGSNFTLKIRSTKLEDSAMYFCASRVAGTGKGNTIYFGEGSWLTVV.

The genes are TRBV30 and TRBJ2-5; TRBD2 aligns across 7 bases. The CDR3 sequence is 12 residues long. The junction had 4 bases not matched to a gene; V was cut back by 2 bases and J by 7 bases. The germline V gene encodes CDR1 GTSNPN and CDR2 SVGIG (reference sequence). The CDR3 DNA is TGTGCCTGGAGTCTGGGGGGGTTGACCCAGTACTTC. Protein: CAWSLGGLTQYF.

The chain joins TRBV6-5 to TRBJ2-5; maybe TRBD2 (5 bases). The CDR3 is 14 amino acids. Trimming took 0 bases from V and 7 from J, leaving 12 bases between them. Germline V gene lookup returns CDR1 MNHEY and CDR2 SVGAGI. The chain's CDR3 is CASSYSGVVGTQYF. The CDR3 nucleotides are TGTGCCAGCAGTTACTCCGGGGTGGTCGGGACCCAGTACTTC.

The J gene is TRBJ2-7, the V gene TRBV21-1. TRBV21-1 is a pseudogene locus. The CDR3 is 14 residues long. CDR3 DNA: TGTGCCAGCAGCAAATGGGACCCGTACTACGAGCAGTACTTC. Its translation is CASSKWDPYYEQYF.

V and J are TRBV10-3 and TRBJ1-2; D may be TRBD1 (6 bases). V lost 6 bases to trimming and J lost 7 bases, with 18 bases between them. The CDR3 spans 14 residues. CDR1 ENHRY and CDR2 SYGVKD come from the germline V gene. The CDR3 protein is CAISSRGGIGGYTF. In nucleotides, the CDR3 is TGTGCCATCAGCTCAAGAGGGGGGATCGGTGGCTACACCTTC.

This clone was recorded a few times. The gene calls are TRBV20-1 and TRBJ1-2; perhaps TRBD1 as D (5 bases). V shed 3 bases and J shed 4 bases, with 6 bases lying between them. Germline V gene lookup returns CDR1 DFQATT and CDR2 SNEGSKA (reference sequence). The CDR3 length is 11 residues. CDR3 sequence reads: CSASGAYGYTF. CDR3 nucleotides: TGCAGTGCTAGCGGGGCCTATGGCTACACCTTC.

As DNA, the CDR3 is TGTGCCAGCAGTGGGACCGAACTAGGTTCAGATACGCAGTATTTT. This sequence encodes CASSGTELGSDTQYF. The V and J genes are TRBV2 and TRBJ2-3; D may be TRBD2 (5 bases). The CDR3 runs to 15 residues. Germline V lookup: CDR1 SNHLY, CDR2 FYNNEI. Trimming left V 4 bases short and J 4 bases short, with 15 bases between. Filled out from reference TRBV2 and TRBJ2-3, the complete variable domain reads EPEVTQTPSHQVTQMGQEVILRCVPISNHLYFYWYRQILGQKVEFLVSFYNNEISEKSEIFDDQFSVERPDGSNFTLKIRSTKLEDSAMYFCASSGTELGSDTQYFGPGTRLTVL.